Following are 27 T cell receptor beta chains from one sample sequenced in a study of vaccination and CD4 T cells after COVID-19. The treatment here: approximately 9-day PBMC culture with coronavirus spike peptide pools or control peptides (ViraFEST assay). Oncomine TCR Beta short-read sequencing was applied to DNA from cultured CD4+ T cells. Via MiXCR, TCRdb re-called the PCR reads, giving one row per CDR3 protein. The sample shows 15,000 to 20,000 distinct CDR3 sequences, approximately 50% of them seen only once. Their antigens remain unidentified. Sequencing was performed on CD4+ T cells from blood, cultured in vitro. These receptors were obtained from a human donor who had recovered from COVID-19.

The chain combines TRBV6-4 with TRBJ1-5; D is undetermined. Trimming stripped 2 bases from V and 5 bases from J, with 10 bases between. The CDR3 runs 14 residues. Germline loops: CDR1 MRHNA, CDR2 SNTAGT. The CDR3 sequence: CASSDEGKDQPQHF. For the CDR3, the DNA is TGTGCCAGCAGTGACGAGGGTAAAGATCAGCCCCAGCATTTT.

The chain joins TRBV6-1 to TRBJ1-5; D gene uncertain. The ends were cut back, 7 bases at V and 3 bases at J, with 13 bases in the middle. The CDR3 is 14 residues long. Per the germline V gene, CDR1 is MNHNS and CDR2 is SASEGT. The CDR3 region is CASIKDGLNQPQHF. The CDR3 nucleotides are TGTGCCAGCATAAAGGACGGCCTCAATCAGCCCCAGCATTTT.

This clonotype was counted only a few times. This CDR3 is CASTLDLRDQPQHF. DNA of the CDR3: TGTGCCAGCACCCTCGACCTTAGGGATCAGCCCCAGCATTTT. The V and J genes are TRBV6-1 and TRBJ1-5; no definite D call. Germline lookup yields CDR1 MNHNS and CDR2 SASEGT. CDR3 length: 14 residues. Trimming removed 7 bases at V and 5 bases at J, with 15 bases between.

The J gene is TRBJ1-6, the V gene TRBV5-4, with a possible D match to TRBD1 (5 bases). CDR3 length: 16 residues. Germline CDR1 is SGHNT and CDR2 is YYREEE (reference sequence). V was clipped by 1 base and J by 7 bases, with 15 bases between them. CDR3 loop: CASSLLSGGENSPLHF. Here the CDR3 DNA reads TGTGCCAGCAGCTTGTTGTCCGGGGGAGAGAATTCACCCCTCCACTTT.

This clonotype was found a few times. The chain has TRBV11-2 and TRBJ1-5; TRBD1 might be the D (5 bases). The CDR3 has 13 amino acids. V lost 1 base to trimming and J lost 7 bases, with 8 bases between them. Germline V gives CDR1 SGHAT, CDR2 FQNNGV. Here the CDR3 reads CASSLGRGQPQHF. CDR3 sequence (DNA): TGTGCCAGCAGCTTAGGTCGGGGCCAGCCCCAGCATTTT. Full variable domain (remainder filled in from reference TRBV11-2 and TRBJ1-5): EAGVAQSPRYKIIEKRQSVAFWCNPISGHATLYWYQQILGQGPKLLIQFQNNGVVDDSQLPKDRFSAERLKGVDSTLKIQPAKLEDSAVYLCASSLGRGQPQHFGDGTRLSIL.

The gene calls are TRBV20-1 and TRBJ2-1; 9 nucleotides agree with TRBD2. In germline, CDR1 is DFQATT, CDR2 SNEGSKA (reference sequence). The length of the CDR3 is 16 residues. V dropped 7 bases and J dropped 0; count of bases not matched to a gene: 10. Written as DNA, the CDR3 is TGCAGTGTACGGGTAGCGGGGGAGAGCTCCTACAATGAGCAGTTCTTC. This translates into CSVRVAGESSYNEQFF.

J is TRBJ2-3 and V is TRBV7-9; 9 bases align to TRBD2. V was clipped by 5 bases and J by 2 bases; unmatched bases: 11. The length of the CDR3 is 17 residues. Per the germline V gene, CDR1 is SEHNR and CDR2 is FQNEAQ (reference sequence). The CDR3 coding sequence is TGTGCCAGCAGCATGCCGGGGGCGGGGGGGCTCACAGATACGCAGTATTTT. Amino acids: CASSMPGAGGLTDTQYF.

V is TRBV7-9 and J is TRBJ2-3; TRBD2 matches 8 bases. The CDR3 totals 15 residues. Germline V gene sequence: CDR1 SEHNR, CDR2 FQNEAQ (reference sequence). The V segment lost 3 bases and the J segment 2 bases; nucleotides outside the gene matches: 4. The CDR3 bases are TGTGCCAGCAGCTTGACCGGGGGGGTCACAGATACGCAGTATTTT. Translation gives CASSLTGGVTDTQYF.

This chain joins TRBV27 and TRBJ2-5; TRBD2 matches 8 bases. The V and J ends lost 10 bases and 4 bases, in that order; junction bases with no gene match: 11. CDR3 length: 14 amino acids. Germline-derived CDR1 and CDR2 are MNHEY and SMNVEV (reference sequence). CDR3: CATRTSFPRETQYF. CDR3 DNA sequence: TGTGCCACCCGGACTAGCTTCCCACGAGAGACCCAGTACTTC.

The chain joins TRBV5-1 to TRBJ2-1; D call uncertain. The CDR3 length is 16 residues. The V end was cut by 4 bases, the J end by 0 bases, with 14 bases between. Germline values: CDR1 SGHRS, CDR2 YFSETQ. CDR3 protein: CASSAQAASSYNEQFF. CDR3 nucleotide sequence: TGCGCCAGCAGCGCCCAAGCAGCTAGCTCCTACAATGAGCAGTTCTTC. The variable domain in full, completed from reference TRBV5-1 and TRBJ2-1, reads KAGVTQTPRYLIKTRGQQVTLSCSPISGHRSVSWYQQTPGQGLQFLFEYFSETQRNKGNFPGRFSGRQFSNSRSEMNVSTLELGDSALYLCASSAQAASSYNEQFFGPGTRLTVL.

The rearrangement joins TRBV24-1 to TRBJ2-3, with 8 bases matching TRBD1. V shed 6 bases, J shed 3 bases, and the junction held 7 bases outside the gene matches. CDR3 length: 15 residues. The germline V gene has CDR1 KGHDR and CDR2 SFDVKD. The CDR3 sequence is CATSNTGGRTDTQYF. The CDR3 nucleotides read TGTGCCACCAGTAACACAGGGGGGCGGACAGATACGCAGTATTTT.

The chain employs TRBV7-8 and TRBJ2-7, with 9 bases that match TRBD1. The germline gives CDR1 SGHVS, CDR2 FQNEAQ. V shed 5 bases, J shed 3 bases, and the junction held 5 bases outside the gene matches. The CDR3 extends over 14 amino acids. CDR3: CASSRDREIYEQYF. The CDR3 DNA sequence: TGTGCCAGCAGCCGGGACAGGGAAATCTACGAGCAGTACTTC.

The CDR3 sequence is CASSLDPGGYEQYF. For the CDR3, the DNA is TGCGCCAGCAGCTTGGACCCAGGGGGCTACGAGCAGTACTTC. The chain joins TRBV5-1 to TRBJ2-7, with 7 bases aligning to TRBD1. Trimming took 0 bases from V and 3 from J; bases not matched to a gene: 3. The CDR3 has 14 residues. Germline V gives CDR1 SGHRS, CDR2 YFSETQ.

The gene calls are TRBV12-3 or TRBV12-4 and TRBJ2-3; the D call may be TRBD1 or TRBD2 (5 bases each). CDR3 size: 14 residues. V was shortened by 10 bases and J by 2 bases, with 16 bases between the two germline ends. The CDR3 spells CATTPGTNTDTQYF. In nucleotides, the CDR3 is TGTGCCACCACCCCCGGGACGAACACAGATACGCAGTATTTT.

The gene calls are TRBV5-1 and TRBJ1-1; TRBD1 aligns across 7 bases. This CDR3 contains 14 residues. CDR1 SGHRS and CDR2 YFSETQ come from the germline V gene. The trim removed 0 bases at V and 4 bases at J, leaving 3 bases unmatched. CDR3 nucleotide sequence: TGCGCCAGCAGCTTGGGGGACAGTCCCACTGAAGCTTTCTTT. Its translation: CASSLGDSPTEAFF. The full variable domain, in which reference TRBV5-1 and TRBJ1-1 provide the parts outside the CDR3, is KAGVTQTPRYLIKTRGQQVTLSCSPISGHRSVSWYQQTPGQGLQFLFEYFSETQRNKGNFPGRFSGRQFSNSRSEMNVSTLELGDSALYLCASSLGDSPTEAFFGQGTRLTVV.

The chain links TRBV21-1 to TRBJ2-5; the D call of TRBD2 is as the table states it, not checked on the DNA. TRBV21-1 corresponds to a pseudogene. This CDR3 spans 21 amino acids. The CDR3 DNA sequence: TGTGCCAGCACCCTTACACTACCCGCAAGGACTAGCGGGAGAGTCGGGCAGACCCAGTACTTC. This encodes CASTLTLPARTSGRVGQTQYF.

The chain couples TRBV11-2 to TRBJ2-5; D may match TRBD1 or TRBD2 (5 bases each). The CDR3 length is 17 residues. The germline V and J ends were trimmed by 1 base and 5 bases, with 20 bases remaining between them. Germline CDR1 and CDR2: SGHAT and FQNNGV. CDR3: CASSLGAVPAWGETQYF. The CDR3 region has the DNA TGTGCCAGCAGCTTAGGGGCGGTGCCTGCCTGGGGGGAGACCCAGTACTTC.

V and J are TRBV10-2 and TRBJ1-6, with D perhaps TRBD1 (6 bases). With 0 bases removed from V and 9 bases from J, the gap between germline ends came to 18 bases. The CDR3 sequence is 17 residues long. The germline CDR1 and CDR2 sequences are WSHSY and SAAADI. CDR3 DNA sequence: TGCGCCAGCAGTGAGTCGATTCCGGGGGGCGGCGGTTCACCCCTCCACTTT. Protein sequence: CASSESIPGGGGSPLHF.

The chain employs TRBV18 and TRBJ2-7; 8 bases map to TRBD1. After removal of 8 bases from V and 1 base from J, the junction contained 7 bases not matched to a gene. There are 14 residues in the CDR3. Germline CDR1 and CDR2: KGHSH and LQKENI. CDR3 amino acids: CASADRGVSYEQYF. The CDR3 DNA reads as TGTGCCAGCGCCGACAGGGGAGTGTCCTACGAGCAGTACTTC.

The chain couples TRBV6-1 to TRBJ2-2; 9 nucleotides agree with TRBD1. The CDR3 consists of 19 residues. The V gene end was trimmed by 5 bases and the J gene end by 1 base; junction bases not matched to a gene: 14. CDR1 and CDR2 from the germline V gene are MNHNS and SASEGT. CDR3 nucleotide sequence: TGTGCCAGCAGTCGTAGATCCGGGACAGGGTTAAGGAACACCGGGGAGCTGTTTTTT. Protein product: CASSRRSGTGLRNTGELFF.

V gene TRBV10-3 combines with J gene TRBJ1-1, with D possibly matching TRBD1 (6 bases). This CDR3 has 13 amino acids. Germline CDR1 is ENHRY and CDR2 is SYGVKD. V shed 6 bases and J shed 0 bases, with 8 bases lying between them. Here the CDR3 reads CAIRQGMNTEAFF. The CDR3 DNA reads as TGTGCCATCAGACAGGGCATGAACACTGAAGCTTTCTTT.

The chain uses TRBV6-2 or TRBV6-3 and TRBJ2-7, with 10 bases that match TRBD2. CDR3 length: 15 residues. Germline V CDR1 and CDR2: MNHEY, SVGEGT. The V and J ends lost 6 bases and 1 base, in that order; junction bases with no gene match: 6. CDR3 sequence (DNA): TGTGCCAGCAGATTGGGACTAGCGCCTTCCTACGAGCAGTACTTC. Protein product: CASRLGLAPSYEQYF.

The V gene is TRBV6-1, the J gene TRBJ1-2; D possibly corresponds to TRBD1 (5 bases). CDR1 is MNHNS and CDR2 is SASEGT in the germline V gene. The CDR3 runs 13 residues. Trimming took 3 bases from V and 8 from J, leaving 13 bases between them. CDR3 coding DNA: TGTGCCAGCAGTGATTTGGGGGGTTCAGGCTACACCTTC. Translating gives CASSDLGGSGYTF.

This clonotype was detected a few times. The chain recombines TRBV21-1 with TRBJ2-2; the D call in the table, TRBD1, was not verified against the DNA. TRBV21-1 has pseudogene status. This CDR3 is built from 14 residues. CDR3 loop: CASSKVGGSGELFF. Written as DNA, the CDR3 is TGTGCCAGCAGCAAAGTGGGGGGTTCCGGGGAGCTGTTTTTT.

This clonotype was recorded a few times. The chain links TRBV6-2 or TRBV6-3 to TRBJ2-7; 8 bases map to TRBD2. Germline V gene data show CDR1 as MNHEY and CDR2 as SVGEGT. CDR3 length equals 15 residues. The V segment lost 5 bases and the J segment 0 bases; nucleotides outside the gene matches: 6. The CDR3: CASSLSGTYSYEQYF. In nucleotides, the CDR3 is TGTGCCAGCAGTCTTAGCGGGACCTACTCCTACGAGCAGTACTTC.

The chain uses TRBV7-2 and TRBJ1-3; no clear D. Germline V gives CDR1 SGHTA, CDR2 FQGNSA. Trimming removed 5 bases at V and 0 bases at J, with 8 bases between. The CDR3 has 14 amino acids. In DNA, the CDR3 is TGTGCCAGCAGCCCAGGTCACTCTGGAAACACCATATATTTT. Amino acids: CASSPGHSGNTIYF.

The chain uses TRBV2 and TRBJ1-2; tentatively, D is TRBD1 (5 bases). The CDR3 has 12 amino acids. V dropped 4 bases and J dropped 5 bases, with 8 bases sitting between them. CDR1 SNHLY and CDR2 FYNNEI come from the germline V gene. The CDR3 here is CASSGDGYGYTF. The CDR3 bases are TGTGCCAGCAGTGGGGACGGTTATGGCTACACCTTC. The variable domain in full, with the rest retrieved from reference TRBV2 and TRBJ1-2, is EPEVTQTPSHQVTQMGQEVILRCVPISNHLYFYWYRQILGQKVEFLVSFYNNEISEKSEIFDDQFSVERPDGSNFTLKIRSTKLEDSAMYFCASSGDGYGYTFGSGTRLTVV.